The 22 T cell receptor beta chains given below trace back to one sample, sequenced in a study of blood T cell repertoires in COVID-19 (dated by TCRdb to between 2020 and 2021). The library was made by the immunoSEQ multiplex PCR assay. TCRdb limited this immuneACCESS table to in-frame rearrangements with V and J called. A share of clones is missing; checked studies link under half to unresolved V genes, and the rest is unexplained. In all, the sample holds about 100,000 clones, and nearly 90% of those were seen once. Clones ranked in the top ten supply around 2% of the sample. The sample was peripheral blood. Receptors were obtained from a man aged 50-59 years with active COVID-19.

The genes are TRBV4-2 and TRBJ2-2; 8 bases agree with TRBD2. This CDR3 spans 14 amino acids. V shed 0 bases, J shed 7 bases, and the junction held 1 base outside the gene matches. Germline loops: CDR1 LGHNA, CDR2 YNFKEQ. The CDR3 DNA is TGTGCCAGCAGCCAAGACACTAGCGGCGGGGAGCTGTTTTTT. It is translated as CASSQDTSGGELFF.

The chain links TRBV6-2 or TRBV6-3 to TRBJ2-6; the D gene is possibly TRBD1 (5 bases). Germline CDR1 MNHEY, CDR2 SVGEGT. The CDR3 is made up of 17 amino acids. V dropped 6 bases and J dropped 0 bases, with 15 bases sitting between them. The CDR3 coding sequence is TGTGCCAGCAGCGACCCTCAGGGTTTCTCTGGGGCCAACGTCCTGACTTTC. This translates into CASSDPQGFSGANVLTF.

This chain joins TRBV4-2 and TRBJ2-1; 8 positions agree with TRBD2. Germline trimming cut 3 bases from V and 0 bases from J; bases unmatched to any gene: 4. This CDR3 is 16 amino acids long. Per the germline V gene, CDR1 is LGHNA and CDR2 is YNFKEQ. The CDR3 nucleotides read TGTGCCAGCAGCCATCCACTAGCGGACTCCTACAATGAGCAGTTCTTC. Translating gives CASSHPLADSYNEQFF.

This chain joins TRBV3-1 (or the pseudogene TRBV3-2) and TRBJ2-7, with a possible D match to TRBD1 (6 bases). The germline V and J ends were trimmed by 4 bases and 0 bases, with 22 bases remaining between them. Germline assignment: CDR1 LGHDT and CDR2 YNNKEL (reference sequence). CDR3 length equals 18 residues. CDR3 coding DNA: TGTGCCAGCAGCCGGGTGTTGGGTGGACAGCCGTCCTCCTACGAGCAGTACTTC. The encoded protein is CASSRVLGGQPSSYEQYF.

The chain joins TRBV30 to TRBJ2-7, with D possibly matching TRBD1 (6 bases). This CDR3 is 12 amino acids long. The V end lost 1 base, the J end lost 3 bases, and 7 bases lay between the germline ends. Germline lookup yields CDR1 GTSNPN and CDR2 SVGIG (reference sequence). CDR3 coding DNA: TGTGCCTGGAGTGACAGGGACTACGAGCAGTACTTC. Protein sequence: CAWSDRDYEQYF.

The rearrangement joins TRBV9 to TRBJ1-2; D gene uncertain. V gave up 4 bases and J gave up 1 base, with 11 bases separating them. CDR1 and CDR2 from the germline V gene are SGDLS and YYNGEE. The CDR3 consists of 14 residues. The CDR3: CASSNPGNNYGYTF. The CDR3 nucleotides read TGTGCCAGCAGCAACCCCGGGAATAACTATGGCTACACCTTC. The entire variable domain, with the rest obtained from reference TRBV9 and TRBJ1-2, is as follows: DSGVTQTPKHLITATGQRVTLRCSPRSGDLSVYWYQQSLDQGLQFLIQYYNGEERAKGNILERFSAQQFPDLHSELNLSSLELGDSALYFCASSNPGNNYGYTFGSGTRLTVV.

The count of this clone is one. This chain joins TRBV4-2 and TRBJ2-7; the D is unclear. The V gene's germline CDR1 is LGHNA and CDR2 YNFKEQ. This CDR3 is 14 amino acids long. Trimming stripped 0 bases from V and 6 bases from J, with 12 bases between. The CDR3: CASSQEVMAGEQYF. The CDR3 DNA follows: TGTGCCAGCAGCCAAGAGGTCATGGCAGGCGAGCAGTACTTC.

CDR3 DNA sequence: TGTGCCAGCTCACCACTCGGTAGCGGGGGCACGAATACGCAGTATTTT. It is translated as CASSPLGSGGTNTQYF. The rearrangement joins TRBV18 to TRBJ2-3; TRBD2 matches at 9 bases. V lost 1 base to trimming and J lost 7 bases; unmatched junction nucleotides: 9. CDR1 KGHSH and CDR2 LQKENI come from the germline V gene. The CDR3 runs 16 residues.

The V call is TRBV3-1 (or the pseudogene TRBV3-2), the J call TRBJ2-7, with D tentatively TRBD2 (6 bases). Germline V gene sequence: CDR1 LGHDT, CDR2 YNNKEL (reference sequence). Trimming took 0 bases from V and 4 from J, leaving 16 bases between them. The CDR3 contains 16 residues. CDR3 coding DNA: TGTGCCAGCAGCCAAGATCTGGGGGACTTACCGTACGAGCAGTACTTC. It codes for CASSQDLGDLPYEQYF.

This chain uses TRBV9 with TRBJ2-7; D may be TRBD2 (7 bases). Germline V gene data show CDR1 as SGDLS and CDR2 as YYNGEE. Deletions cut 2 bases from V and 6 bases from J, with 15 bases between. This CDR3 comprises 14 residues. The CDR3 sequence: CASSVVGRGGEQYF. CDR3 in DNA: TGTGCCAGCAGCGTCGTCGGTAGGGGGGGCGAGCAGTACTTC.

DNA for the CDR3: TGCGCCAGCAGTTCCCCGGGGGGGGACAATGAGCAGTTCTTC. It encodes CASSSPGGDNEQFF. The rearrangement joins TRBV10-1 to TRBJ2-1; 8 bases fit TRBD2. V shed 5 bases and J 5 bases; nucleotides not matched to a gene: 5. CDR1 is WNHNN, CDR2 SYGVQD, per germline (reference sequence). This CDR3 contains 14 residues.

Worth noting for this clone: Other DNA sequences in the same sample also yield this CDR3. The chain employs TRBV12-3 or TRBV12-4 and TRBJ1-5, with D perhaps TRBD1 (5 bases). The CDR3 totals 13 residues. Trimming cost V 3 bases and J 6 bases, with 9 bases left between them. The CDR3 loop is CASSFGGGQPQHF. The CDR3 DNA is TGTGCCAGCAGTTTCGGGGGAGGTCAGCCCCAGCATTTT.

The chain links TRBV2 to TRBJ2-1; D unclear. The V end was cut by 5 bases, the J end by 9 bases, with 14 bases between. The CDR3 covers 13 residues. Germline V gene data show CDR1 as SNHLY and CDR2 as FYNNEI. CDR3 in DNA: TGTGCCAGCAGTCCTCTCGAGCGTTCTGAGCAGTTCTTC. It specifies CASSPLERSEQFF.

This clone was counted once. The chain carries TRBV12-5 and TRBJ2-7; 12 bases agree with TRBD2. Unmatched junction bases numbered 12, after V lost 7 bases and J lost 5 bases. Germline assignment: CDR1 LGHNT and CDR2 FRNRAP. CDR3 length equals 16 residues. The CDR3 DNA reads TGTGCTAGTGCCTCAATCACTAGCGGGGGGTGGGACGAGCAGTACTTC. Translating gives CASASITSGGWDEQYF.

The CDR3 region is CASSYSVGLGYTF. CDR3 DNA: TGTGCCAGCAGTTACTCGGTTGGGCTTGGCTACACCTTC. The chain is built from TRBV6-5 and TRBJ1-2; no definite D call. The CDR3 has 13 amino acids. CDR1 is MNHEY, CDR2 SVGAGI, per germline. V was shortened by 0 bases and J by 7 bases, with 9 bases between the two germline ends.

This clone was seen only once. The chain combines TRBV5-1 with TRBJ2-3; 7 nucleotides line up with TRBD2. Losses at the gene ends were 0 bases for V and 1 base for J; bases not matched to a gene: 5. This CDR3 is 16 amino acids long. Germline-derived CDR1 and CDR2 are SGHRS and YFSETQ. The CDR3 loop is CASSLALAGGTDTQYF. CDR3 coding DNA: TGCGCCAGCAGCTTGGCTTTGGCGGGAGGCACAGATACGCAGTATTTT.

The CDR3 sequence is CASSQVLAGGQSVKTDTQYF. The CDR3 DNA sequence: TGTGCCAGCAGCCAAGTTCTAGCGGGGGGGCAAAGTGTGAAGACAGATACGCAGTATTTT. V and J are TRBV3-1 (or the pseudogene TRBV3-2) and TRBJ2-3, with 12 nucleotides matching TRBD2. The CDR3 sequence is 20 residues long. Germline lookup yields CDR1 LGHDT and CDR2 YNNKEL (reference sequence). With 1 base clipped from V and 3 bases from J, the junction kept 14 bases outside the gene matches.

This clone was counted once. The V and J genes are TRBV25-1 and TRBJ2-5, with 10 bases that match TRBD1. There are 17 residues in the CDR3. Looked up from germline, CDR1 is MGHDK and CDR2 is SYGVNS. V lost 4 bases and J lost 2; bases outside the gene matches: 10. CDR3 nucleotide sequence: TGTGCCAGCAGTGGAATGCCGGACAGGGGGGGTCAAGAGACCCAGTACTTC. It yields the protein CASSGMPDRGGQETQYF.

The V call is TRBV27, the J call TRBJ1-4; 9 nucleotides agree with TRBD1. The junction had 6 bases not matched to a gene; V was cut back by 6 bases and J by 7 bases. The CDR3 is 14 residues long. Germline V CDR1 and CDR2: MNHEY, SMNVEV (reference sequence). As DNA, the CDR3 is TGTGCCAGCAGCCCCGGGACAGGGCCTGAAAAACTGTTTTTT. It is translated as CASSPGTGPEKLFF.

V is TRBV5-5 and J is TRBJ1-2, with D possibly being TRBD1 (5 bases). The CDR3 covers 17 residues. The ends were cut back, 2 bases at V and 8 bases at J, with 25 bases in the middle. Germline V gene data show CDR1 as SGHKS and CDR2 as YYEKEE (reference sequence). CDR3 coding DNA: TGTGCCAGCAGCTTTGCGGAGACAGCCTTACCTACGCGAGGCTACACCTTC. It specifies CASSFAETALPTRGYTF.

The count of this clone is one. V gene TRBV5-4 combines with J gene TRBJ1-5; a possible D gene is TRBD1 (6 bases). V lost 4 bases to trimming and J lost 2 bases, with 10 bases between them. The germline gives CDR1 SGHNT, CDR2 YYREEE (reference sequence). The CDR3 covers 14 residues. This chain's CDR3 is CASSQQGGNQPQHF. CDR3 coding DNA: TGTGCCAGCAGCCAACAGGGAGGCAATCAGCCCCAGCATTTT.

This clone showed up just once. The V call is TRBV25-1, the J call TRBJ1-2; a weak D match, TRBD1 (5 bases). The V and J ends lost 1 base and 8 bases respectively, with 17 bases between them. This CDR3 is built from 15 residues. CDR1 is MGHDK, CDR2 SYGVNS, per germline. DNA of the CDR3: TGTGCCAGCAGTGAATGGCCCGCAGGGAGGGGAGGCTACACCTTC. This encodes CASSEWPAGRGGYTF.